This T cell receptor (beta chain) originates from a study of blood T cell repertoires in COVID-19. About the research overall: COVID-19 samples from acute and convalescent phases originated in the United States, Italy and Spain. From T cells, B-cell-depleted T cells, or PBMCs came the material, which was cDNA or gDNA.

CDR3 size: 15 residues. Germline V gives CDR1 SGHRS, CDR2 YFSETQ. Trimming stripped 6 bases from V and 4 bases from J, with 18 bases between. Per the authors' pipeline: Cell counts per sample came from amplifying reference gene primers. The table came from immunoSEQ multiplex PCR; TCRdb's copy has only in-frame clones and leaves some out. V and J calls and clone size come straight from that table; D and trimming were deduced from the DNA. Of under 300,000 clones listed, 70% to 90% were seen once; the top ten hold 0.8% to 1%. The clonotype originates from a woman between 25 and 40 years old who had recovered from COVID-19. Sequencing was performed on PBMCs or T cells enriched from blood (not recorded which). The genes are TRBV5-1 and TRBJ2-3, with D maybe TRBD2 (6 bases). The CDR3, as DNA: TGCGCCAGCAAAGTGACTAGTATTGGCGCAGATACGCAGTATTTT. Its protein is CASKVTSIGADTQYF.